This T cell receptor (beta chain) was retrieved from a study of blood T cell repertoires in COVID-19. In the study overall: The United States, Italy and Spain supplied acute and convalescent COVID-19 samples. PBMCs, B-cell-depleted T cells, or T cells were the source of the cDNA or gDNA that made up the material.

This CDR3 region has 14 residues. Germline CDR1 reads SGHTA; CDR2 reads FQGNSA. As handled by the study authors: For nucleated cells, counts were estimated from reference gene primer amplification. This table comes from immunoSEQ multiplex PCR, and its TCRdb copy is limited to in-frame clones, with some not included. That table supplies the V and J calls and clone size; D and trimming were determined from the DNA. The repertoire holds about 39,000 clones, with less than 85% as singletons. Sequencing used peripheral blood. The receptor comes from a man aged 65 to 79 with acute or convalescent COVID-19. The rearrangement uses TRBV7-2 and TRBJ2-5; 8 bases fit TRBD2. The end of the DNA aligns better with TRBJ2-7, so the J call may be wrong. CDR3 nucleotide sequence: TGTGCCAGCAGCCTACTAGCGGTATCCTACGAGCAGTACTTC. It encodes CASSLLAVSYEQYF.